The rows below give T cell receptor beta chains drawn from one sample of a study of Graves' ophthalmopathy and Graves' hyperthyroidism. A single record per CDR3 protein comes from TCRdb applying MiXCR to the multiplex PCR reads. Of a few hundred thousand distinct CDR3 sequences listed, roughly 39% are singletons. Sequenced: peripheral blood or thyroid tissue (not recorded which). Receptors were obtained from an adult man with Graves' hyperthyroidism. Each CDR3 is given with its conserved first and last residue. The D gene is left open where the match is weak. Clone sizes are given selectively: once, few, many, or a class where the clone is expanded.

D | size | J | V | DNA | CDR3
NA | many | TRBJ2-7 | TRBV7-2 | TGTGCCAGCAGCTTTAAGACCTACGAGCAGTACTTC | CASSFKTYEQYF
NA | many | TRBJ1-6 | TRBV7-8 | TGTGCCAGCAGCTTAGCGTTGGGGGACCGCTCCTATAATTCACCCCTCCACTTT | CASSLALGDRSYNSPLHF
NA | NA | TRBJ1-1 | TRBV5-1 | TGCGCCAGCAGCTCCGGGATGAACACTGAAGCTTCCTTT | CASSSGMNTEASF
NA | many | TRBJ1-2 | TRBV20-1 | TGCAGTGCTGACAGAGCAGAACCTCTCTATGGCTACACCTTC | CSADRAEPLYGYTF
NA | many | TRBJ1-5 | TRBV10-3 | TGTGCCATCAGTGAGTCGACAGATAGCAATCAGCCCCAGCATTTT | CAISESTDSNQPQHF
TRBD1 | few | TRBJ1-4 | TRBV9 | TGTGCCAGCAGCGCCGGGACAGCCCTTAATGAAAAACTGTTTTTT | CASSAGTALNEKLFF
TRBD1 | many | TRBJ1-2 | TRBV6-5 | TGTGCCAGCAGTTACCGCGGACAGGGACTGTATGGCTACACCTTC | CASSYRGQGLYGYTF
NA | NA | TRBJ1-1 | TRBV20-1 | TGCAGTGCTAGAGAGCTGGACACGACGAACACTGAAGCTTTCTTT | CSARELDTTNTEAFF
NA | many | TRBJ2-5 | TRBV29-1 | TGCAGCGTTGGCGACGGGGCATCACCTCAAGAGACCCAGTACTTC | CSVGDGASPQETQYF
NA | NA | TRBJ2-7 | TRBV24-1 | TGTGCTTCAATGGTTGACAGGACTGCCTACGAGCAGTACTTC | CASMVDRTAYEQYF
TRBD2 | many | TRBJ2-5 | TRBV19 | TGTGCCAGTAGTGGTAGCACGGCTAGCGGGAGAGAGACCCAGTACTTC | CASSGSTASGRETQYF
NA | NA | TRBJ1-6 | TRBV6-5 | TGTGCCAGCAGTTATTTGTGGCAGGGGAGTTCACCCCTCCACTTT | CASSYLWQGSSPLHF
NA | many | TRBJ2-2 | TRBV5-8 | TGTGCCAGCAGCTTGGGGAACAGGGCGAACACCGGGGAGCTGTTTTTT | CASSLGNRANTGELFF
TRBD1 | many | TRBJ2-7 | TRBV7-9 | TGTGCCAGCAGCCTTTTGGGACAGGGAAATTCCTACGAGCAGTACTTC | CASSLLGQGNSYEQYF
TRBD1 | many | TRBJ1-2 | TRBV19 | TGTGCCAGTAGTATCCCTCCTACGACAGGGGGCTATGGCTACACCTTC | CASSIPPTTGGYGYTF
NA | NA | TRBJ2-1 | TRBV24-1 | TGTGCCACCAGTGATTTGAATGAGCAGTTCTTC | CATSDLNEQFF
TRBD1 | many | TRBJ1-1 | TRBV7-3 | TGTGCCAGCAGCCTGGACAGGGACACTGAAGCTTTCTTT | CASSLDRDTEAFF
NA | NA | TRBJ1-4 | TRBV7-9 | TGTGCCAGCAGCTTAGTGGAGAGGGGGTTCGGGGAAAAACTGTTTTTT | CASSLVERGFGEKLFF
TRBD2 | NA | TRBJ2-2 | TRBV6-9 | TGTGCCAGCAGACGGACTAGCGGGGGAAACACCGGGGAGCTGTTTTTT | CASRRTSGGNTGELFF
NA | many | TRBJ1-1 | TRBV12-3/TRBV12-4 | TGTGCCAGCACCCAACTGAGCGGAACTGAAGCTTTCTTT | CASTQLSGTEAFF
NA | many | TRBJ1-5 | TRBV10-3 | TGTGCCAGCGTACAACCGGGCAGCAATCAGCCCCAGCATTTT | CASVQPGSNQPQHF
NA | NA | TRBJ1-5 | TRBV28 | TGTGCCAGCAGTCAGCGTCAGCCCCAGCATTTT | CASSQRQPQHF
NA | once | TRBJ2-2 | TRBV7-8 | TGTGCCAGCAGCTTCTTAGGGCCCCGAGGGATCCGTGGCACCGGGGAGCTGTTTTTT | CASSFLGPRGIRGTGELFF
NA | many | TRBJ2-7 | TRBV3-1 | TGTGCCAGCAGCCGCGCCGGTAGCCCATGGTACTTC | CASSRAGSPWYF
NA | NA | TRBJ2-1 | TRBV10-3 | TGTGCCATCAGTGACAGCCGCGAGAATGAGCAGTTCTTC | CAISDSRENEQFF
TRBD2 | many | TRBJ2-5 | TRBV7-9 | TGTGCCAGCAGCCCGCCAGAGGGACTAGTAGTCGAGACCCAGTACTTC | CASSPPEGLVVETQYF
NA | NA | TRBJ2-1 | TRBV7-2 | TGTGCCAGCAGCTCCCATCCAAGCAATGAGCAGTTCTTC | CASSSHPSNEQFF
TRBD1 | NA | TRBJ1-1 | TRBV19 | TGTGCCAGTAGGCCGGAGGGGACAGCAAACACTGAAGCTTTCTTT | CASRPEGTANTEAFF
TRBD1 | NA | TRBJ2-7 | TRBV6-1 | TGTGCCAGCAGACCTCCGGGACAGGGATCCTACGAGCAGTACTTC | CASRPPGQGSYEQYF
NA | few | TRBJ2-5 | TRBV27 | TGTGCCAGCAGTTTTTTCGGGGGAGAGACCCAGTACTTC | CASSFFGGETQYF
TRBD1 | few | TRBJ1-5 | TRBV6-5 | TGTGCCACCGAGAACAGGGGTTGGGCTCAGCCCCAGCATTTT | CATENRGWAQPQHF
TRBD2 | NA | TRBJ2-1 | TRBV2 | TGTGCCAGCAGAGACCTAGCGGGGGGCCACGAGCAGTTCTTC | CASRDLAGGHEQFF
TRBD2 | NA | TRBJ2-2 | TRBV14 | TGTGCCAGCAGCCCACAGGCGGGGGTGAACACCGGGGAGCTGTTTTTT | CASSPQAGVNTGELFF
NA | many | TRBJ1-2 | TRBV7-8 | TGTGCCAGCAGCTTATCATTGGGCTCCCATGGCTACACCTTC | CASSLSLGSHGYTF
NA | few | TRBJ2-3 | TRBV15 | TGTGCCACCAGCAGAGTTTCTCACGGCGATACGCAGTATTTT | CATSRVSHGDTQYF
NA | many | TRBJ2-5 | TRBV20-1 | TGCAGTGCTCTAAGACCCGGGGGTGAGACCCAGTACTTC | CSALRPGGETQYF
NA | many | TRBJ2-7 | TRBV12-3/TRBV12-4 | TGTGCCAGCAGTCGCTCCCTCCTCGAGCAGTACTTC | CASSRSLLEQYF
NA | NA | TRBJ2-7 | TRBV12-5 | TGTGCTAGTGCGGCAGGGACCTACGAGCAGTACTTC | CASAAGTYEQYF
NA | NA | TRBJ1-1 | TRBV19 | TGTGCCAGTAAACCGGGGACTTCCCTCACTGAAGCTTTCTTT | CASKPGTSLTEAFF
NA | many | TRBJ2-5 | TRBV20-1 | TGCAGTACAAGACGGGAGCAAGAGACCCAGTACTTC | CSTRREQETQYF
NA | many | TRBJ1-5 | TRBV24-1 | TGTGCCACCAGTGATTTAGGAGGACACCAGCATTTT | CATSDLGGHQHF
NA | many | TRBJ2-7 | TRBV7-2 | TGTGCCAGCAGCGCCCAACCGGGACTTTATTACGAGCAGTACTTC | CASSAQPGLYYEQYF
TRBD1 | NA | TRBJ2-1 | TRBV19 | TGTGCCAGTACCGGGACAGGGGGCCATGAGCAGTTCTTC | CASTGTGGHEQFF
TRBD1 | many | TRBJ2-5 | TRBV7-9 | TGTGCCAGCAGCTTAGCGCAGGGGGTCCAAGAGACCCAGTACTTC | CASSLAQGVQETQYF
TRBD1 | once | TRBJ1-2 | TRBV7-9 | TGTGCCAGCAGCTTGGACGGACAGGGTACCTATGGCTACACCTTC | CASSLDGQGTYGYTF
NA | many | TRBJ2-6 | TRBV7-9 | TGTGCCAGCAGCTTACGACAGGGAGGTGGGGCCAACGTCCTGACTTTC | CASSLRQGGGANVLTF
NA | NA | TRBJ2-7 | TRBV20-1 | TGCAGTGCTAGAGGTTCTGGGACCGAGCAGTGCTTC | CSARGSGTEQCF
TRBD1 | many | TRBJ2-6 | TRBV20-1 | TGCAGTGCGGGACAGGGGGCTGCGGGGGCCAACGTCCTGACTTTC | CSAGQGAAGANVLTF
TRBD1 | many | TRBJ1-2 | TRBV4-1 | TGCGCCAGCAGCCAAGACGAGGGGGACAGTAGCTATGGCTACACCTTC | CASSQDEGDSSYGYTF
NA | NA | TRBJ2-5 | TRBV7-3 | TGTGCCAGCCAGGCCTCAGAGACCCAGTACTTC | CASQASETQYF
NA | NA | TRBJ2-2 | TRBV2 | TGTGCCAGCAGCAAAGAGGGGACGAACACCGGGGAGCTGTTTTTT | CASSKEGTNTGELFF
NA | NA | TRBJ1-6 | TRBV2 | TGTGCCAGCAGTGACCAGGGAACCGGTTCACCCCTCCACTTT | CASSDQGTGSPLHF
NA | NA | TRBJ1-1 | TRBV6-1 | TGTGCCAGCAGGAATTACCTCAGGGGTCGAGCTTTCTTT | CASRNYLRGRAFF
TRBD2 | few | TRBJ2-2 | TRBV24-1 | TGTGCCACCAGTGATGGGCGGGAGGCCGGGGAGCTGTTTTTT | CATSDGREAGELFF